These T cell receptor beta chains were read from a single sample in a study of CD8+CD57+ T cells in acquired aplastic anemia. TCRdb processed the reads anew with MiXCR; each CDR3 protein has one entry. The sample consists of 300,000 or so distinct CDR3 sequences, under 65% of them appearing once. Sequenced: sorted CD4+, CD8+, or CD8+CD57+ T cells (not recorded which) from PBMCs. The receptors were sampled from a human donor with aplastic anemia. CDR3s include the opening cysteine and the closing phenylalanine or tryptophan. D genes are given only for firm matches.

d_call,v_call,cdr3_length,j_call,cdr3_aa
TRBD1,TRBV7-9,14,TRBJ1-2,CASSYGQGDYGYTF
.,TRBV10-2,14,TRBJ2-5,CASSVVAVGETQYF
TRBD2,TRBV24-1,14,TRBJ2-7,CATSPSGSSYEQYF
.,TRBV7-2,16,TRBJ1-6,CASSPERVGANSPLHF
TRBD2,TRBV24-1,13,TRBJ2-3,CATSVAGAGTQYF
.,TRBV6-1,14,TRBJ1-3,CASGLDSSGNTIYF
.,TRBV7-2,14,TRBJ1-1,CASSLESVNTEAFF
.,TRBV3-1,14,TRBJ1-4,CASSQGTGWGKLFF
TRBD2,TRBV10-2,13,TRBJ2-5,CASRLAGGGTQYF
TRBD1,TRBV20-1,13,TRBJ2-7,CSARNRGHHEQYF
TRBD1,TRBV3-1,14,TRBJ1-2,CASSEQGTNYGYTF
TRBD2,TRBV7-2,14,TRBJ2-5,CASSLIQGGETQYF
.,TRBV18,15,TRBJ1-2,CASSPPDVAHYGYTF
TRBD2,TRBV2,16,TRBJ2-3,CASSVRLAGDTDTQYF
.,TRBV14,14,TRBJ2-1,CASSQVLKWSEQFF
.,TRBV10-1,14,TRBJ2-5,CASSGRESQETQYF
.,TRBV10-1,14,TRBJ2-3,CASSDRGSTDTQYF
.,TRBV20-1,14,TRBJ1-5,CSAPPGEGNQPQHF
.,TRBV7-9,13,TRBJ1-6,CASSLGLESPLHF
TRBD1,TRBV7-2,13,TRBJ2-7,CASSPDRNYEQYF
.,TRBV24-1,17,TRBJ1-3,CATSDPPGQSSGNTIYF
TRBD1,TRBV19,12,TRBJ1-2,CASSPTTGGYTF
.,TRBV6-4,16,TRBJ2-2,CASSDSGGPNTGELFF
.,TRBV20-1,13,TRBJ1-1,CSARGGSYTEAFF
TRBD1,TRBV7-4,16,TRBJ1-6,CASSTPGQVYNSPLHF
TRBD1,TRBV20-1,12,TRBJ2-5,CSASRGRETQYF